The source of this T cell receptor beta chain is a study of metastatic and nonmetastatic thyroid tumors. Across the whole study: Samples came from malignant and benign thyroid patients, and repertoires were compared across blood and tumor or nodule tissue.

Original processing methods: Across clinicopathological groups, CDR3 differences served as the basis for building a distant-metastasis classifier for papillary thyroid cancer. TCRdb re-called clones from the PCR reads using MiXCR. TCRdb's processing, not the study's, gives the V and J calls here. The sample includes under 95,000 clones, roughly 13% seen only once; the top ten take about 11%. This CDR3 region has 13 residues. J lost 6 bases, V lost 6 bases, and 5 bases had no gene match. General study points: Malignant thyroid tumors reportedly had TCR beta diversity that was significantly higher than in benign nodules, in blood and tumor.

No patient received treatment before thyroid surgery. This clone was seen at least ten times. Its antigen remains unknown. The TCR comes from a female donor with papillary thyroid cancer or a benign thyroid nodule (not recorded which). Some clones in this sample may be carry-over from other donors' samples. The specimen was blood. V gene TRBV12-3 or TRBV12-4 combines with J gene TRBJ2-3, with 8 bases that match TRBD1. The CDR3 loop reads CASSQTGADTQYF. Written as DNA, the CDR3 is TGTGCCAGCAGCCAGACAGGGGCCGATACGCAGTATTTT.